The 29 T cell receptor beta chains listed next were all sequenced from one sample in a study of spatial heterogeneity in lung cancer. Described time point: sample taken at primary tumor resection. TCRdb called the 5' RACE reads again in MiXCR, with one record for every CDR3 protein. Counted here are 500 to 700 distinct CDR3 sequences, 11% occurring once; the ten biggest clones make up 20% to 25%. The material was normal lung tissue next to the tumor, obtained at surgery. Receptors were obtained from a male donor with early-stage non-small cell lung cancer.

By share of the sample, this clonotype is medium-sized. The chain joins TRBV7-3 to TRBJ2-5; D unresolved. The CDR3 runs to 15 residues. Germline-derived CDR1 and CDR2 are SGHTA and FQGTGA. Trimming removed 0 bases from V and 1 base from J, with 9 bases in between. CDR3 nucleotide sequence: TGTGCCAGCAGCTTAACGGGTTGGGGCCAAGAGACCCAGTACTTC. The encoded protein is CASSLTGWGQETQYF. Full variable domain (missing parts from reference TRBV7-3 and TRBJ2-5): GAGVSQTPSNKVTEKGKYVELRCDPISGHTALYWYRQSLGQGPEFLIYFQGTGAADDSGLPNDRFFAVRPEGSVSTLKIQRTERGDSAVYLCASSLTGWGQETQYFGPGTRLLVL.

This clonotype rates as large. The CDR3, as DNA: TGTGCCAGCAGCCTCAAAGGGGGCGGCGCGAACACCGGGGAGCTGTTTTTT. It yields the protein CASSLKGGGANTGELFF. The V gene is TRBV9, the J gene TRBJ2-2, with TRBD1 matching 7 bases. The germline V gene encodes CDR1 SGDLS and CDR2 YYNGEE. The CDR3 is made up of 17 amino acids. V shed 4 bases and J 0 bases; nucleotides not matched to a gene: 9.

The chain combines TRBV9 with TRBJ1-1; D remains ambiguous. This CDR3 region has 14 residues. Germline V gene data show CDR1 as SGDLS and CDR2 as YYNGEE. V dropped 0 bases and J dropped 6 bases, with 12 bases sitting between them. The CDR3 is CASSVVTGRAEAFF. CDR3 bases: TGTGCCAGCAGCGTAGTCACGGGGAGGGCTGAAGCTTTCTTT.

This clonotype qualifies as large. The J gene is TRBJ2-2, the V gene TRBV10-1, with D possibly matching TRBD2 (5 bases). Between the trimmed V and J ends, which lost 2 bases and 4 bases, there was a span of 14 bases. The CDR3 sequence is 16 residues long. Germline CDR1 WNHNN, CDR2 SYGVQD (reference sequence). This CDR3 is CASSEPDYLITGELFF. DNA of the CDR3: TGCGCCAGCAGTGAGCCCGACTACCTTATCACCGGGGAGCTGTTTTTT.

This clonotype rates as large. The chain couples TRBV20-1 to TRBJ2-7, with D perhaps TRBD1 or TRBD2 (6 bases each). The CDR3 is 15 amino acids. The ends were cut back, 3 bases at V and 2 bases at J, with 17 bases in the middle. In germline, CDR1 is DFQATT, CDR2 SNEGSKA (reference sequence). The CDR3 loop is CSARLGGGKTYEQYF. CDR3 nucleotides: TGCAGTGCTAGGTTGGGGGGCGGAAAGACCTACGAGCAGTACTTC.

This clonotype came up once. CDR3 in DNA: TGCAGTGCCGGGGACATAGAAGCTTTCTTT. Amino acid sequence: CSAGDIEAFF. The chain couples TRBV20-1 to TRBJ1-1; TRBD1 is a possible D gene (6 bases). Germline CDR1 DFQATT, CDR2 SNEGSKA (reference sequence). This CDR3 region has 10 residues. V lost 6 bases and J lost 8, with 10 bases in between.

This clonotype rates as large. The CDR3 sequence: CSFRGDNRGAQYF. CDR3 sequence (DNA): TGCAGCTTCAGGGGGGATAACCGGGGGGCCCAGTACTTC. The chain links TRBV29-1 to TRBJ2-5, with D perhaps assigned TRBD1 or TRBD2 (7 bases each). Germline V lookup: CDR1 SQVTM, CDR2 ANQGSEA. V was trimmed by 8 bases and J by 9 bases, leaving 22 bases between them. The CDR3 consists of 13 residues.

The rearrangement joins TRBV6-2 or TRBV6-3 to TRBJ1-1, with 7 bases matching TRBD1. CDR3 length: 11 amino acids. CDR1 is MNHEY and CDR2 is SVGEGT in the germline V gene. V dropped 6 bases and J dropped 6; count of bases not matched to a gene: 1. In DNA, the CDR3 is TGTGCCAGCAGCCAGGGGGCTGAAGCTTTCTTT. Translating gives CASSQGAEAFF.

By share, this clonotype ranks as large. The rearrangement uses TRBV28 and TRBJ2-1, with 10 positions matching TRBD2. The ends lost 8 bases at V and 7 bases at J; junction bases unmatched: 11. The CDR3 loop spans 15 amino acids. Germline CDR1 MDHEN, CDR2 SYDVKM. The chain's CDR3 is CASEGWTSGPNEQFF. The CDR3 DNA is TGTGCCAGCGAAGGATGGACTAGCGGACCTAATGAGCAGTTCTTC. The full variable domain, rest sourced from reference TRBV28 and TRBJ2-1, is DVKVTQSSRYLVKRTGEKVFLECVQDMDHENMFWYRQDPGLGLRLIYFSYDVKMKEKGDIPEGYSVSREKKERFSLILESASTNQTSMYLCASEGWTSGPNEQFFGPGTRLTVL.

By share, this clonotype counts as medium-sized. J is TRBJ2-2 and V is TRBV12-3 or TRBV12-4; 7 positions match TRBD1. The ends lost 5 bases at V and 2 bases at J; junction bases unmatched: 5. CDR3 size: 15 residues. This CDR3 is CASSTGTENTGELFF. In DNA, the CDR3 is TGTGCCAGCAGTACCGGGACAGAAAACACCGGGGAGCTGTTTTTT.

This clonotype is large within its sample. The V gene is TRBV18, the J gene TRBJ2-3; unclear D gene. V lost 3 bases to trimming and J lost 2 bases, with 9 bases between them. CDR3 length equals 14 residues. The germline gives CDR1 KGHSH, CDR2 LQKENI. The CDR3 is CASSPRTTTDTQYF. The CDR3 DNA sequence: TGTGCCAGCTCACCCCGTACCACCACAGATACGCAGTATTTT.

The gene calls are TRBV28 and TRBJ1-1, with D perhaps matching TRBD1 (5 bases). The CDR3 consists of 15 residues. CDR1 and CDR2 from the germline V gene are MDHEN and SYDVKM. Trimming removed 3 bases at V and 4 bases at J, with 15 bases between. CDR3 coding DNA: TGTGCCAGCAGTTTCTGGGGACGCCTGGGCACTGAAGCTTTCTTT. Translating gives CASSFWGRLGTEAFF.

The chain couples TRBV6-6 to TRBJ2-1; no clear D. V dropped 0 bases and J dropped 0 bases, with 15 bases sitting between them. The length of the CDR3 is 18 residues. Germline CDR1 is MNHNY and CDR2 is SVGAGI (reference sequence). The CDR3 DNA reads as TGTGCCAGCAGTTACTCGATCGGCCAGCGAGACTCCTACAATGAGCAGTTCTTC. This codes for CASSYSIGQRDSYNEQFF.

In its sample, this clonotype ranks as large. The V gene is TRBV7-2, the J gene TRBJ2-3; D is perhaps TRBD2 (6 bases). The CDR3 runs 16 residues. CDR1 is SGHTA, CDR2 FQGNSA, per germline. V was cut by 5 bases and J by 0 bases, with 15 bases left in between. CDR3 DNA sequence: TGTGCCAGCAGCCGTTCATTTGCGGGGAGCACAGATACGCAGTATTTT. The encoded protein is CASSRSFAGSTDTQYF. Together with reference TRBV7-2 and TRBJ2-3, the CDR3 gives the full variable domain: GAGVSQSPSNKVTEKGKDVELRCDPISGHTALYWYRQSLGQGLEFLIYFQGNSAPDKSGLPSDRFSAERTGGSVSTLTIQRTQQEDSAVYLCASSRSFAGSTDTQYFGPGTRLTVL.

This clonotype rates as medium-sized. V and J are TRBV20-1 and TRBJ2-7; D gene uncertain. The V end lost 1 base, the J end lost 3 bases, and 13 bases lay between the germline ends. The V gene's germline CDR1 is DFQATT and CDR2 SNEGSKA (reference sequence). This CDR3 comprises 14 residues. Here the CDR3 reads CSARATFGSYEQYF. The CDR3 region has the DNA TGCAGTGCTAGAGCGACCTTTGGAAGCTACGAGCAGTACTTC.

This clonotype is classed as medium-sized (0.01 to 0.1%). The J gene is TRBJ2-1, the V gene TRBV5-5; possibly TRBD2 for D (6 bases). The V and J ends lost 2 bases and 11 bases respectively, with 20 bases between them. Germline CDR1 and CDR2: SGHKS and YYEKEE (reference sequence). CDR3 length: 15 residues. CDR3 sequence: CASSFGLSSRTKQFF. CDR3 nucleotide sequence: TGTGCCAGCAGCTTTGGACTCTCCAGTCGGACTAAGCAGTTCTTC.

The V gene is TRBV3-1, the J gene TRBJ1-1; TRBD1 agrees at 7 bases. Germline V gene sequence: CDR1 LGHDT, CDR2 YNNKEL (reference sequence). This CDR3 has 13 residues. J was trimmed by 3 bases and V by 3 bases; bases with no gene match: 1. The CDR3 nucleotides read TGTGCCAGCAGCCAGACAGGGTACACTGAAGCTTTCTTT. Translation gives CASSQTGYTEAFF.

In its sample, this clonotype ranks as large. The rearrangement links TRBV28 to TRBJ2-7, with D maybe TRBD2 (5 bases). V shed 3 bases and J shed 2 bases, with 14 bases lying between them. The CDR3 totals 15 residues. The germline V gene encodes CDR1 MDHEN and CDR2 SYDVKM. CDR3 sequence: CASSLASSGTYEQYF. CDR3 nucleotides: TGTGCCAGCAGTTTGGCGTCTTCCGGGACCTACGAGCAGTACTTC.

By share, this clonotype ranks as medium-sized (0.01 to 0.1%). The chain combines TRBV29-1 with TRBJ2-1; TRBD2 aligns across 8 bases. V lost 3 bases, J lost 6 bases, and 22 bases stayed unmatched. The CDR3 extends over 19 amino acids. The germline CDR1 and CDR2 sequences are SQVTM and ANQGSEA. The DNA for the CDR3 is TGCAGCGTTGACGAGACCTGGAGTAGCGGGATCCCCTGGGCCAATGAGCAGTTCTTC. This gives the protein CSVDETWSSGIPWANEQFF.

This clonotype is medium-sized (0.01 to 0.1%). V usage is TRBV3-1 and J usage is TRBJ1-1; D not resolved. The CDR3 spans 13 residues. V was cut by 8 bases and J by 5 bases, with 15 bases left in between. The germline V gene has CDR1 LGHDT and CDR2 YNNKEL (reference sequence). The DNA of the CDR3 is TGTGCCAGCGCTCCGGTAGGCCGTACTGAAGCTTTCTTT. This encodes CASAPVGRTEAFF.

The chain links TRBV9 to TRBJ2-1; 7 bases fit TRBD1. CDR3 size: 14 residues. From germline, CDR1 is SGDLS and CDR2 YYNGEE. Trimming at V came to 5 bases and at J to 7 bases, leaving 9 bases not matched to a gene. As DNA, the CDR3 is TGTGCCAGCAGTGCCCGACAGGGCGAGAATGAGCAGTTCTTC. Protein: CASSARQGENEQFF.

This clonotype counts as large. The chain combines TRBV27 with TRBJ2-7, with 7 bases aligning to TRBD2. Germline assignment: CDR1 MNHEY and CDR2 SMNVEV (reference sequence). The junction had 11 bases not matched to a gene; V was cut back by 5 bases and J by 4 bases. This CDR3 has 15 amino acids. In DNA form, the CDR3 reads TGTGCCAGCAGTCGCCAATGGCGCGGGGGATACGAGCAGTACTTC. Its protein product is CASSRQWRGGYEQYF.

The rearrangement joins TRBV9 to TRBJ1-1; D is uncertain. V lost 0 bases and J lost 2, with 8 bases in between. Germline V lookup: CDR1 SGDLS, CDR2 YYNGEE. There are 14 residues in the CDR3. This chain's CDR3 is CASSVEGANTEAFF. In nucleotides, the CDR3 is TGTGCCAGCAGCGTAGAGGGCGCTAACACTGAAGCTTTCTTT.

The chain carries TRBV12-5 and TRBJ2-3, with 8 bases aligning to TRBD2. In germline, CDR1 is LGHNT, CDR2 FRNRAP. V was clipped by 4 bases and J by 5 bases; unmatched bases: 11. The CDR3 covers 16 residues. The CDR3 reads CASGSQRREGQDTQYF. DNA of the CDR3: TGTGCTAGTGGTTCCCAGCGCCGGGAGGGCCAAGATACGCAGTATTTT.

The chain joins TRBV6-2 or TRBV6-3 to TRBJ2-5; no clear D. This CDR3 contains 13 residues. CDR1 and CDR2 (germline): MNHEY, SVGEGT. V lost 2 bases and J lost 0, with 4 bases in between. The chain's CDR3 is CASSYQDQETQYF. The CDR3 DNA reads TGTGCCAGCAGTTACCAAGACCAAGAGACCCAGTACTTC.

This clonotype ranks as large. The chain employs TRBV10-3 and TRBJ2-2; D may be TRBD2 (6 bases). CDR3 length: 13 amino acids. Germline V gives CDR1 ENHRY, CDR2 SYGVKD. V lost 6 bases and J 3 bases, leaving 8 bases between the germline ends. CDR3 in amino acids: CAIRGGDTGELFF. The CDR3 DNA is TGTGCCATCAGAGGAGGGGACACCGGGGAGCTGTTTTTT.

By proportion, this clonotype is large. Compared with germline, one end of the junction differs, possibly owing to a read error. V usage is TRBV12-3 or TRBV12-4 and J usage is TRBJ1-5; perhaps TRBD1 as D (6 bases). The CDR3 covers 14 residues. The CDR3 DNA is TGTGCCAGCAGCCTATGGGGGCGCAACCAGCCCCAGCATTTT. Protein product: CASSLWGRNQPQHF.

By share of the sample, this clonotype is large. The chain combines TRBV28 with TRBJ2-1; possibly TRBD1 for D (5 bases). This CDR3 has 14 amino acids. V lost 2 bases and J lost 7, with 12 bases in between. CDR1 and CDR2 from the germline V gene are MDHEN and SYDVKM. CDR3 in amino acids: CASSLVQAENEQFF. The CDR3, as DNA: TGTGCCAGCAGTTTAGTACAGGCCGAGAATGAGCAGTTCTTC. Complete variable domain (other parts from reference TRBV28 and TRBJ2-1): DVKVTQSSRYLVKRTGEKVFLECVQDMDHENMFWYRQDPGLGLRLIYFSYDVKMKEKGDIPEGYSVSREKKERFSLILESASTNQTSMYLCASSLVQAENEQFFGPGTRLTVL.

This clonotype rates as large. This chain joins TRBV10-2 and TRBJ2-2; 10 nucleotides match TRBD1. In germline, CDR1 is WSHSY, CDR2 SAAADI. J gave up 5 bases and V 6 bases, and 6 bases lay outside the gene matches. The CDR3 covers 15 residues. CDR3 DNA: TGCGCCAGCAGGCCCGGGACAGGGGAGACCGGGGAGCTGTTTTTT. Its translation is CASRPGTGETGELFF.